A selection of T cell receptor beta chains follows, all from one sample in a study of beta chain features in type 1 diabetes. Clones were sequenced by immunoSEQ multiplex PCR, and TCRdb holds only the in-frame ones, with some missing. The data show some 900,000 clones, with 17% seen just once and 0.023% held by the top ten. The sequenced material came from naive CD4+ T cells from blood. These receptors were taken from a woman aged 18-35 years in good health. CDR3s include the opening cysteine and the closing phenylalanine or tryptophan. Fields, in order: CDR3 DNA, CDR3 protein, clone size, D gene, J gene, V gene. The D gene is left open where the match is weak. Size tells how often a clone was seen (once, few, many) or the class of an expanded clone, and some rows leave it out.

DNA: TGTGCCAGCAGCCCCGGACAGGGTTACATTCAGTACTTC
CDR3: CASSPGQGYIQYF
size: few
D: TRBD1
J: TRBJ2-4
V: TRBV6-1

DNA: TGCGCCAGCAGCTCCGAGAGACTAGCCGGGGAGCTGTTTTTT
CDR3: CASSSERLAGELFF
size: NA
D: NA
J: TRBJ2-2
V: TRBV5-1

DNA: TGTGCCAGCATCTCTTGGGGGCGCTTGTGGGAAAAGAACACCGGGGAGCTGTTTTTT
CDR3: CASISWGRLWEKNTGELFF
size: NA
D: NA
J: TRBJ2-2
V: TRBV28

DNA: TGTGCCAGCAGTGCTCGTGACAGGGGCTTTGGCGGCTACACCTTC
CDR3: CASSARDRGFGGYTF
size: NA
D: TRBD1
J: TRBJ1-2
V: TRBV2

DNA: TGTGCCAGCTCACCGACAGGGTTGACGGAGCCCCAGCATTTT
CDR3: CASSPTGLTEPQHF
size: NA
D: TRBD1
J: TRBJ1-5
V: TRBV18

DNA: TGTGCCAGCAGCCCGGGCCCTAAGTATGGCTACACCTTC
CDR3: CASSPGPKYGYTF
size: NA
D: NA
J: TRBJ1-2
V: TRBV6-5

DNA: TGTGCCAGCAGCCCACAGGGTACAGGTCTCGATGGAAACACCATATATTTT
CDR3: CASSPQGTGLDGNTIYF
size: NA
D: NA
J: TRBJ1-3
V: TRBV2

DNA: TGTGCCAGCACTTCCCGAGGGGGTGAAGCTTTCTTT
CDR3: CASTSRGGEAFF
size: NA
D: NA
J: TRBJ1-1
V: TRBV25-1

DNA: TGCGCCAGCAGCCAAGGATCGACTAGCTTGGTCACAGATACGCAGTATTTT
CDR3: CASSQGSTSLVTDTQYF
size: NA
D: TRBD2
J: TRBJ2-3
V: TRBV4-3

DNA: TGTGCCAGCAGTTCTGCTGGACAGCGCCACGAGCAGTACTTC
CDR3: CASSSAGQRHEQYF
size: NA
D: NA
J: TRBJ2-7
V: TRBV28

DNA: TGTGCCAGCAGCCAAGATATCCCTAGCGGGAGTATAAAGACCCAGTACTTC
CDR3: CASSQDIPSGSIKTQYF
size: NA
D: TRBD2
J: TRBJ2-5
V: TRBV4-2

DNA: TGTGCCAGCAGCTTATGGACAGGAGATAATGAAAAACTGTTTTTT
CDR3: CASSLWTGDNEKLFF
size: NA
D: TRBD1
J: TRBJ1-4
V: TRBV7-2

DNA: TGTGCCAGCAGCCAAGCCGGGGAGCTGTTTTTT
CDR3: CASSQAGELFF
size: many
D: NA
J: TRBJ2-2
V: TRBV14

DNA: TGTGCCAGCAGCCAACTAGCGGCCTCCTACAATGAGCAGTTCTTC
CDR3: CASSQLAASYNEQFF
size: few
D: TRBD2
J: TRBJ2-1
V: TRBV14

DNA: TGTGCCATCAGTGCTGCCGATTCAGAGACCCAGTACTTC
CDR3: CAISAADSETQYF
size: few
D: NA
J: TRBJ2-5
V: TRBV10-3

DNA: TGTGCCAGCAACAACAGGGGGCAGAACACTGAAGCTTTCTTT
CDR3: CASNNRGQNTEAFF
size: few
D: TRBD1
J: TRBJ1-1
V: TRBV7-2

DNA: TGCGCCAGCAGCGGTGGACTAGGAGAGACCCAGTACTTC
CDR3: CASSGGLGETQYF
size: NA
D: TRBD2
J: TRBJ2-5
V: TRBV5-1

DNA: TGTGCCAGCTCACCAGGGTTCTACAATGAGCAGTTCTTC
CDR3: CASSPGFYNEQFF
size: few
D: NA
J: TRBJ2-1
V: TRBV18

DNA: TGTGCCAGCAGCCCAGGGGACTCTGGAAACACCATATATTTT
CDR3: CASSPGDSGNTIYF
size: few
D: NA
J: TRBJ1-3
V: TRBV7-2

DNA: TGTGCCAGCAGCTCACCAACTCGCAGACTAGCGGGAGGAGTACAGTTCTTC
CDR3: CASSSPTRRLAGGVQFF
size: NA
D: TRBD2
J: TRBJ2-1
V: TRBV7-2

DNA: TGTGCCAGCCGCCCCCGACAGGGGTTAGAGCAGTACTTC
CDR3: CASRPRQGLEQYF
size: NA
D: TRBD1
J: TRBJ2-5
V: TRBV19

DNA: TGTGCCAGCAGTTTATCGGGACAGGGCTTCTATGGCTACACCTTC
CDR3: CASSLSGQGFYGYTF
size: NA
D: TRBD1
J: TRBJ1-2
V: TRBV28

DNA: TGTGCCAGCAGCTCAGCGAGAGATGGGGCCAACGTCCTGACTTTC
CDR3: CASSSARDGANVLTF
size: few
D: NA
J: TRBJ2-6
V: TRBV5-4

DNA: TGTGCCAGCAGCGGTCCCTTACCTCCACAGACGAAGGGCAATCAGCCCCAGCATTTT
CDR3: CASSGPLPPQTKGNQPQHF
size: NA
D: NA
J: TRBJ1-5
V: TRBV9

DNA: TGTGCCAGCAGCTTATTCGGTAGTATAGCGAGATACCAAGAGACCCAGTACTTC
CDR3: CASSLFGSIARYQETQYF
size: NA
D: NA
J: TRBJ2-5
V: TRBV11-2

DNA: TGTGCCAGCAATGACAGGGAGAACACTGAAGCTTTCTTT
CDR3: CASNDRENTEAFF
size: NA
D: TRBD1
J: TRBJ1-1
V: TRBV6-6

DNA: TGTGCCAGCAGTAGACTAGCGAGCACAGATACGCAGTATTTT
CDR3: CASSRLASTDTQYF
size: few
D: TRBD2
J: TRBJ2-3
V: TRBV2

DNA: TGTGCCATCAGTGAAGGGTTAGGGATCCACGAGCAGTACTTC
CDR3: CAISEGLGIHEQYF
size: NA
D: NA
J: TRBJ2-7
V: TRBV10-3

DNA: TGTGCCAGCAGCATGGGACAGGGAAGCGCCTACGAGCAGTACTTC
CDR3: CASSMGQGSAYEQYF
size: few
D: TRBD1
J: TRBJ2-7
V: TRBV5-4